Each of the 30 T cell receptor beta chains below was sequenced from the same sample in a study of T cell repertoires in cytomegalovirus infection. No antigen is known for these receptors. TCRdb redid the calling of the reads with MiXCR, one entry per CDR3 protein. The sample lists hundreds of thousands of distinct CDR3 sequences, about 31% occurring once. The input for sequencing was cultured CD8+ T cells from PBMCs, taken from culture after CMV antigen stimulation. Receptors originate from a human donor in good health (CMV status not recorded). Some clones in this sample may be carry-over from other donors' samples.

The chain carries TRBV7-4 and TRBJ2-5, with no clear D. Germline loops: CDR1 SGHVT, CDR2 SQSDAQ. Between the trimmed V and J ends, which lost 7 bases and 2 bases, there was a span of 8 bases. This CDR3 contains 12 residues. The CDR3 spells CASISRQETQYF. CDR3 coding DNA: TGTGCCAGCATCTCCCGGCAAGAGACCCAGTACTTC.

V is TRBV6-5 and J is TRBJ2-1, with D hard to call. Germline-derived CDR1 and CDR2 are MNHEY and SVGAGI. The CDR3 has 15 residues. Trimming shortened V by 6 bases and J by 4 bases, and 16 bases separated the two germline ends. CDR3: CASRSIPTDYNEQFF. The CDR3 bases are TGTGCCAGCAGGTCGATCCCAACAGATTACAATGAGCAGTTCTTC.

The CDR3 sequence is CASSLSWAGGTDTQYF. As DNA, the CDR3 is TGTGCCAGCAGTTTATCTTGGGCGGGGGGCACAGATACGCAGTATTTT. The V and J genes are TRBV27 and TRBJ2-3, with 7 bases matching TRBD2. Germline V lookup: CDR1 MNHEY, CDR2 SMNVEV (reference sequence). This CDR3 is 16 amino acids long. The V and J ends lost 0 bases and 1 base, in that order; junction bases with no gene match: 4.

The V call is TRBV7-3, the J call TRBJ2-3, with D tentatively TRBD1 or TRBD2 (5 bases each). This CDR3 has 15 amino acids. Germline CDR1 SGHTA, CDR2 FQGTGA. V was shortened by 3 bases and J by 1 base, with 11 bases between the two germline ends. This CDR3 reads CASSLWGLRTDTQYF. CDR3 bases: TGTGCCAGCAGCTTGTGGGGGTTACGCACAGATACGCAGTATTTT. The entire variable domain, with the rest obtained from reference TRBV7-3 and TRBJ2-3, is as follows: GAGVSQTPSNKVTEKGKYVELRCDPISGHTALYWYRQSLGQGPEFLIYFQGTGAADDSGLPNDRFFAVRPEGSVSTLKIQRTERGDSAVYLCASSLWGLRTDTQYFGPGTRLTVL.

The genes are TRBV9 and TRBJ2-1; tentative D call: TRBD2 (7 bases). Germline assignment: CDR1 SGDLS and CDR2 YYNGEE. This CDR3 is 16 amino acids long. Trimming removed 4 bases at V and 0 bases at J, with 14 bases between. The CDR3: CASSPVGGHSYNEQFF. In DNA form, the CDR3 reads TGTGCCAGCAGCCCCGTCGGGGGGCACTCCTACAATGAGCAGTTCTTC.

This clonotype was counted a few times. The J gene is TRBJ2-7, the V gene TRBV10-2; D unresolved. This CDR3 has 13 residues. Germline lookup yields CDR1 WSHSY and CDR2 SAAADI. The germline V and J ends were trimmed by 0 bases and 2 bases, with 5 bases remaining between them. Here the CDR3 DNA reads TGCGCCAGCAGTGAGTCAGAAGCCTACGAGCAGTACTTC. It encodes CASSESEAYEQYF.

The chain couples TRBV5-4 to TRBJ2-7; TRBD2 might be the D (6 bases). The germline V gene has CDR1 SGHNT and CDR2 YYREEE (reference sequence). The V end lost 4 bases, the J end lost 2 bases, and 10 bases lay between the germline ends. CDR3 length: 13 residues. This CDR3 reads CASSGGTPYEQYF. Here the CDR3 DNA reads TGTGCCAGCAGCGGAGGGACTCCCTACGAGCAGTACTTC. Together with reference TRBV5-4 and TRBJ2-7, the CDR3 gives the full variable domain: ETGVTQSPTHLIKTRGQQVTLRCSSQSGHNTVSWYQQALGQGPQFIFQYYREEENGRGNFPPRFSGLQFPNYSSELNVNALELDDSALYLCASSGGTPYEQYFGPGTRLTVT.

This clonotype appeared a few times. V gene TRBV27 combines with J gene TRBJ2-2; weak D call: TRBD2 (6 bases). Trimming shortened V by 5 bases and J by 0 bases, and 16 bases separated the two germline ends. Germline V gene data show CDR1 as MNHEY and CDR2 as SMNVEV (reference sequence). The CDR3 is 17 amino acids. The DNA of the CDR3 is TGTGCCAGCAGTATTAGTTCGGGACTTGCGAACACCGGGGAGCTGTTTTTT. Translation: CASSISSGLANTGELFF.

This clonotype was found many times. CDR3 amino acids: CASSPTGLGTEAFF. DNA for the CDR3: TGTGCCAGCAGCCCTACAGGGCTTGGCACTGAAGCTTTCTTT. The gene calls are TRBV7-8 and TRBJ1-1; D is perhaps TRBD1 (6 bases). V shed 5 bases and J shed 4 bases, with 14 bases lying between them. The CDR3 contains 14 residues. Germline loops: CDR1 SGHVS, CDR2 FQNEAQ.

V and J are TRBV5-1 and TRBJ1-2; TRBD1 might be the D (5 bases). Between the trimmed V and J ends, which lost 3 bases and 6 bases, there was a span of 15 bases. The CDR3 contains 14 residues. In germline, CDR1 is SGHRS, CDR2 YFSETQ. The CDR3 DNA is TGCGCCAGCAGCTCTGGGGCCAGGCTTGATGGCTACACCTTC. Protein sequence: CASSSGARLDGYTF.

The gene calls are TRBV28 and TRBJ2-7; 11 bases fit TRBD1. The CDR3 has 16 amino acids. Trimming removed 0 bases from V and 2 bases from J; junction bases left unmatched: 3. Germline values: CDR1 MDHEN, CDR2 SYDVKM. The CDR3 coding sequence is TGTGCCAGCAGTTTATGGGGGGACAGGGGGGCCTACGAGCAGTACGTC. As protein: CASSLWGDRGAYEQYV.

This chain links TRBV19 with TRBJ2-1, with TRBD2 identical over 13 bases. The CDR3 loop spans 15 amino acids. CDR1 is LNHDA and CDR2 is SQIVND in the germline V gene (reference sequence). With V trimmed by 8 bases and J by 4 bases, 5 bases remained unmatched. The CDR3 DNA reads as TGTGCCAGTCTAGGACTAGCGGGAGATTACAATGAGCAGTTCTTC. Translated: CASLGLAGDYNEQFF.

This clonotype was seen only a few times. The rearrangement joins TRBV14 to TRBJ2-3; 8 nucleotides agree with TRBD2. The V gene's germline CDR1 is SGHDN and CDR2 FVKESK. The CDR3 has 16 amino acids. V dropped 7 bases and J dropped 1; count of bases not matched to a gene: 10. The CDR3 is CASTPSGRLGTDTQYF. The CDR3 DNA reads TGTGCCAGCACCCCTAGCGGGCGACTGGGCACAGATACGCAGTATTTT.

The chain uses TRBV7-6 and TRBJ2-1; 15 bases map to TRBD2. Germline V lookup: CDR1 SGHVS, CDR2 FNYEAQ. The V segment lost 0 bases and the J segment 3 bases; nucleotides outside the gene matches: 0. The CDR3 is 17 residues long. CDR3 amino acids: CASSLAGLAGGYNEQFF. The CDR3 bases are TGTGCCAGCAGCTTAGCGGGACTAGCGGGGGGCTACAATGAGCAGTTCTTC.

The chain employs TRBV7-9 and TRBJ2-7, with D hard to call. The CDR3 is made up of 15 amino acids. V was shortened by 5 bases and J by 5 bases, with 19 bases between the two germline ends. CDR1 is SEHNR and CDR2 is FQNEAQ in the germline V gene (reference sequence). CDR3: CASSPRHRPFDEQYF. The CDR3 bases are TGTGCCAGCAGCCCCCGGCACAGACCTTTTGACGAGCAGTACTTC.

The chain is built from TRBV15 and TRBJ2-1; 7 bases align to TRBD2. Germline-derived CDR1 and CDR2 are LNHNV and YYDKDF (reference sequence). J was trimmed by 3 bases and V by 0 bases; bases with no gene match: 2. The CDR3 is 15 residues long. DNA for the CDR3: TGTGCCACCAGCAGAGAGCGGGGGATCTACAATGAGCAGTTCTTC. Protein: CATSRERGIYNEQFF.

The chain employs TRBV6-1 and TRBJ2-3, with 7 positions matching TRBD1. The CDR3 has 17 residues. V was pared by 5 bases and J by 2 bases, with 13 bases of the junction left unmatched. Germline V gene lookup returns CDR1 MNHNS and CDR2 SASEGT. CDR3 sequence: CASSFDRAIKITDTQYF. CDR3 sequence (DNA): TGTGCCAGCAGTTTCGACAGGGCAATTAAAATCACAGATACGCAGTATTTT.

The chain employs TRBV5-6 and TRBJ2-7; D remains ambiguous. Trimming shortened V by 4 bases and J by 2 bases, and 13 bases separated the two germline ends. Germline V gives CDR1 SGHDT, CDR2 YYEEEE. The CDR3 covers 14 residues. CDR3 DNA sequence: TGTGCCAGCAGCCTCTTATACGTGGCCTACGAGCAGTACGTC. Protein: CASSLLYVAYEQYV.

CDR3 loop: CASSFSGGAAEAFF. In DNA form, the CDR3 reads TGTGCCAGCAGTTTCAGCGGGGGCGCGGCTGAAGCTTTCTTT. The genes are TRBV27 and TRBJ1-1, with D tentatively TRBD1 (6 bases). Germline V gene lookup returns CDR1 MNHEY and CDR2 SMNVEV (reference sequence). The ends were cut back, 3 bases at V and 6 bases at J, with 14 bases in the middle. This CDR3 is built from 14 residues.

This clonotype has only a few counts. The V call is TRBV6-6, the J call TRBJ2-4, with unresolved D. Per germline, CDR1 MNHNY and CDR2 SVGAGI (reference sequence). The CDR3 runs to 11 residues. V lost 8 bases, J lost 10 bases, and 12 bases lay in between. CDR3 in amino acids: CASLSGGIQYF. For the CDR3, the DNA is TGTGCCAGCCTCTCCGGCGGAATTCAGTACTTC.

This chain links TRBV2 with TRBJ2-1; D may be TRBD1 (5 bases). The ends were cut back, 0 bases at V and 0 bases at J, with 12 bases in the middle. The CDR3 is 17 residues long. The germline V gene has CDR1 SNHLY and CDR2 FYNNEI. The DNA of the CDR3 is TGTGCCAGCAGTGAAGCGCTGGAAGGGGACTCCTACAATGAGCAGTTCTTC. Translating it yields CASSEALEGDSYNEQFF.

This clonotype was seen only a few times. The V gene is TRBV28, the J gene TRBJ2-7; no firm D call. This CDR3 has 12 amino acids. The V gene's germline CDR1 is MDHEN and CDR2 SYDVKM. The ends were cut back, 3 bases at V and 3 bases at J, with 6 bases in the middle. CDR3 DNA: TGTGCCAGCAGTTTTGTCGGCTACGAGCAGTACGTC. Encoded protein: CASSFVGYEQYV.

The V and J genes are TRBV7-9 and TRBJ1-4, with D perhaps matching TRBD1 (6 bases). The germline V and J ends were trimmed by 5 bases and 6 bases, with 13 bases remaining between them. The germline CDR1 and CDR2 sequences are SEHNR and FQNEAQ (reference sequence). The CDR3 runs 14 residues. CDR3 region: CASSPGGRDEKLFF. The CDR3 nucleotides read TGTGCCAGCAGCCCCGGGGGCAGGGATGAAAAACTGTTTTTT.

The chain joins TRBV27 to TRBJ1-2; D remains ambiguous. The CDR3 covers 13 residues. Trimming cost V 4 bases and J 5 bases, with 11 bases left between them. Per the germline V gene, CDR1 is MNHEY and CDR2 is SMNVEV (reference sequence). Here the CDR3 DNA reads TGTGCCAGCAGTTCTTACTCGAGTTATGGCTACACCTTC. Its protein is CASSSYSSYGYTF.

This clonotype was seen many times. CDR3 DNA: TGCAGCGTTGTCGCTAACTATGGCTACACCTTC. Protein: CSVVANYGYTF. The V gene is TRBV29-1, the J gene TRBJ1-2, with D unresolved. Germline CDR1 reads SQVTM; CDR2 reads ANQGSEA. The CDR3 is 11 amino acids. V gave up 4 bases and J gave up 0 bases, with 3 bases separating them.

This sequence joins TRBV27 and TRBJ1-5; 8 positions match TRBD1. The CDR3 totals 14 residues. Germline V lookup: CDR1 MNHEY, CDR2 SMNVEV (reference sequence). J lost 6 bases, V lost 4 bases, and 5 bases had no gene match. CDR3 protein: CASSSQGAGQPQHF. The CDR3 DNA is TGTGCCAGCAGTTCCCAGGGGGCCGGTCAGCCCCAGCATTTT.

V usage is TRBV29-1 and J usage is TRBJ2-3, with D perhaps matching TRBD1 (6 bases). Germline assignment: CDR1 SQVTM and CDR2 ANQGSEA. CDR3 length equals 13 residues. Deletions cut 3 bases from V and 3 bases from J, with 10 bases between. The CDR3 sequence is CSVDGRGTDTQYF. The CDR3 coding sequence is TGCAGCGTTGATGGCAGGGGTACAGATACGCAGTATTTT.

This clonotype was found a few times. CDR3 sequence (DNA): TGCGCCAGCAGCCTCAGACTAGGTACCTACAATGAGCAGTTCTTC. It is translated as CASSLRLGTYNEQFF. The chain employs TRBV4-1 and TRBJ2-1; TRBD2 might be the D (6 bases). V was pared by 4 bases and J by 2 bases, with 12 bases between. The germline V gene has CDR1 MGHRA and CDR2 YSYEKL. The CDR3 extends over 15 amino acids.

The chain is built from TRBV27 and TRBJ1-5, with a possible D match to TRBD1 (6 bases). Germline V gene lookup returns CDR1 MNHEY and CDR2 SMNVEV (reference sequence). This CDR3 region has 15 residues. V lost 0 bases, J lost 6 bases, and 12 bases lay in between. CDR3 loop: CASSLSPGVGQPQHF. In DNA form, the CDR3 reads TGTGCCAGCAGTTTATCCCCAGGGGTAGGTCAGCCCCAGCATTTT.

This clonotype was found many times. V gene TRBV7-2 combines with J gene TRBJ1-2, with unresolved D. Germline CDR1 is SGHTA and CDR2 is FQGNSA. V lost 5 bases and J 0 bases, leaving 13 bases between the germline ends. The CDR3 runs to 15 residues. This chain's CDR3 is CASSLTSSSNYGYTF. In DNA, the CDR3 is TGTGCCAGCAGCCTTACAAGTTCCTCTAACTATGGCTACACCTTC.